The T cell receptor (beta chain) described here comes from a study of blood T cell repertoires in COVID-19. Study-level information: PBMCs, B-cell-depleted T cells, or T cells were the source of the cDNA or gDNA that made up the material.

Per the germline V gene, CDR1 is MNHEY and CDR2 is SVGAGI. V shed 0 bases and J 3 bases; nucleotides not matched to a gene: 5. The CDR3 is 16 residues long. The table came from immunoSEQ multiplex PCR; TCRdb's copy has only in-frame clones and leaves some out. The data contain 100,000 to 150,000 clones, about 87% of them singletons. The clonotype was recovered from a woman aged 55-69 years with acute or convalescent COVID-19. This chain connects TRBV6-5 to TRBJ1-5, with 7 bases fitting TRBD1. The sequenced material came from peripheral blood. CDR3 nucleotide sequence: TGTGCCAGCAGTTACTCAATCGGGACAGACAATCAGCCCCAGCATTTT. Encoded protein: CASSYSIGTDNQPQHF.